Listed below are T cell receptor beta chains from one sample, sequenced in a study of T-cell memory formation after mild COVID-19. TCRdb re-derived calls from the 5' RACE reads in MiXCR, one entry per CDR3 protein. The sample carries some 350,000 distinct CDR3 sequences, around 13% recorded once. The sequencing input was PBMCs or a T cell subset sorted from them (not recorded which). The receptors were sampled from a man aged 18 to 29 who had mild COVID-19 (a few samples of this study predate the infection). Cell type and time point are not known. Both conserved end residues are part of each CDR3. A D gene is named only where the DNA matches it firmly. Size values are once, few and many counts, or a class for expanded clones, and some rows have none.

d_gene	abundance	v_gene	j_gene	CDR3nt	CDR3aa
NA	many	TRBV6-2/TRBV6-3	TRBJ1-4	TGTGCCAGCAGTTACTACGGGGTGGTGGATGAAAAACTGTTTTTT	CASSYYGVVDEKLFF
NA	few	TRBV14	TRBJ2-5	TGTGCCAGCAGCCAAGACGTCTTGACCCAGTACTTC	CASSQDVLTQYF
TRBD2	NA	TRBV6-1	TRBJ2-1	TGTGCCAGCAGGCCCGGGACTAGCGGGGGGGGCTATGAGCAGTTCTTC	CASRPGTSGGGYEQFF
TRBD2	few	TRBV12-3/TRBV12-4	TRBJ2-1	TGTGCCAGCACCCTCGGGGGGGGGGGCCGTCGAGGGTATGAGCAGTTCTTC	CASTLGGGGRRGYEQFF
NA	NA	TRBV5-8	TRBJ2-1	TGTGCCAGCAGCTGGGGGCTAGTTGTCTACAATGAGCAGTTCTTC	CASSWGLVVYNEQFF
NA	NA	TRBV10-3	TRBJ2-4	TGTGCCATCAGTGAGTCGCCAGGTCTTCAGTACTTC	CAISESPGLQYF
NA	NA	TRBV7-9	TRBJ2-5	TGTGCCAGTTCAACCGGGACAATAACTGAAGAGACCCAGTACTTC	CASSTGTITEETQYF
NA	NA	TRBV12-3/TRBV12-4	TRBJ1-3	TGTGCCAGCACCCAAAGCTGGGGCTCTGGAAACACCATATATTTT	CASTQSWGSGNTIYF
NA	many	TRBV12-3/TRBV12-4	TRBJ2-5	TGCGCCAGCAGCTTGGGAGGGGGTCTCCAAGAGACCCAGTACTTC	CASSLGGGLQETQYF
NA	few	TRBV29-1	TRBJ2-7	TGCAGCTACCGGGGGAACTTCTACGAGCAGTACTTC	CSYRGNFYEQYF
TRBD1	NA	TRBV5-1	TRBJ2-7	TGCGCCAGCAGCTTAGGACAGGCCAACTCCTACGAGCAGTACTTC	CASSLGQANSYEQYF
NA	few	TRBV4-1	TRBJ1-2	TGCGCCAGCAGCCAAGATGTCGGGGGACGTGGCTACACCTTC	CASSQDVGGRGYTF
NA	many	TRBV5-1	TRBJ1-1	TGCGCCAGCAGCTTGGTGACTGCTACCATGAACACTGAAGCTTTCTTT	CASSLVTATMNTEAFF
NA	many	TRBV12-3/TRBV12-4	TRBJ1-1	TGTGCCAGCAGAGGACAGTGGCTGAGCACTGAAGCTTTCTTT	CASRGQWLSTEAFF
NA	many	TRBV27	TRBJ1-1	TGTGCCAGCGGGTCCCAGGACAACACTGAAGCTTTCTTT	CASGSQDNTEAFF
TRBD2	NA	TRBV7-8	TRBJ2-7	TGTGCCAGCAGCTTAGAGGTAGCGGGACACTACGAGCAGTACTTC	CASSLEVAGHYEQYF